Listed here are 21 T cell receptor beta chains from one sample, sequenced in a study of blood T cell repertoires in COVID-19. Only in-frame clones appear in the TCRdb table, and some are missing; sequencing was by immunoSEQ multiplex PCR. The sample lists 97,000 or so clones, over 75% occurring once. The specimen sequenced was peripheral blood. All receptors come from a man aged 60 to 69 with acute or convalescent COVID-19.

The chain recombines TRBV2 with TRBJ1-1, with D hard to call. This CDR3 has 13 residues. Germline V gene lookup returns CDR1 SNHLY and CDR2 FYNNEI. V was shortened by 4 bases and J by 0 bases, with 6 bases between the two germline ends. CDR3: CASSVEVNTEAFF. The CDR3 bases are TGTGCCAGCAGTGTAGAGGTGAACACTGAAGCTTTCTTT.

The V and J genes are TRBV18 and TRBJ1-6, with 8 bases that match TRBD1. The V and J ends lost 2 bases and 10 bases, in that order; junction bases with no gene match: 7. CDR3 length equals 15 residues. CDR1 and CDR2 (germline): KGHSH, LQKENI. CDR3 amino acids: CASSPAGQGVSPLHF. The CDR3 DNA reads TGTGCCAGCTCACCAGCTGGACAGGGAGTCTCACCCCTCCACTTT.

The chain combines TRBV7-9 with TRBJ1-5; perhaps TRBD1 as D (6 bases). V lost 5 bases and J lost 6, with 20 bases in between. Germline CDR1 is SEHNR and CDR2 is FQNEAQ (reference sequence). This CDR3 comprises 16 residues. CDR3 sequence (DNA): TGTGCCAGCAGCCTGGGGGGGCAGGGAAGCGGTCAGCCCCAGCATTTT. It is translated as CASSLGGQGSGQPQHF.

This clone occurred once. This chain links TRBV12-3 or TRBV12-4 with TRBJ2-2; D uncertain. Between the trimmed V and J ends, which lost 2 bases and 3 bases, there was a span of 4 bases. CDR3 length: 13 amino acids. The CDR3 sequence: CASSLSYTGELFF. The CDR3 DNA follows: TGTGCCAGCAGTTTAAGCTACACCGGGGAGCTGTTTTTT.

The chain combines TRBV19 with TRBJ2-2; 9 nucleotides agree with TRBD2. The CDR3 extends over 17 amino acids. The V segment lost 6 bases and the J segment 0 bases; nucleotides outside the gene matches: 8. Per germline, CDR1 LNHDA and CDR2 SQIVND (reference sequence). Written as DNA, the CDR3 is TGTGCCAGTAGCCGCCAGCTAGCGGGGTCGAACACCGGGGAGCTGTTTTTT. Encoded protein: CASSRQLAGSNTGELFF.

Here the CDR3 DNA reads TGTGCCAGCTCACGGGTCCAGGGGCTGGAAGACTACGAGCAGTACTTC. It is translated as CASSRVQGLEDYEQYF. The rearrangement links TRBV18 to TRBJ2-7; D perhaps matches TRBD1 (6 bases). The CDR3 is 16 residues long. V was trimmed by 4 bases and J by 3 bases, leaving 19 bases between them. Germline V gives CDR1 KGHSH, CDR2 LQKENI.

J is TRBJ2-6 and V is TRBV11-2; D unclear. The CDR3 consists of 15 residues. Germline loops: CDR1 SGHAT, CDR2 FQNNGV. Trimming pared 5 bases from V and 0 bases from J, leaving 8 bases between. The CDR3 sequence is CASSPRVSGANVLTF. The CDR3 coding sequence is TGTGCCAGCAGCCCCCGGGTCTCTGGGGCCAACGTCCTGACTTTC.

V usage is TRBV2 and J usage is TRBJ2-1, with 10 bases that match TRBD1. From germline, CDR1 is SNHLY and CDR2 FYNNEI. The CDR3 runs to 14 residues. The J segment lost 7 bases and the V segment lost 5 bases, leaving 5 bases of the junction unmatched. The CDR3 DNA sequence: TGTGCCAGCAGTAGACAGGGGGCAGGTAATGAGCAGTTCTTC. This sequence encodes CASSRQGAGNEQFF.

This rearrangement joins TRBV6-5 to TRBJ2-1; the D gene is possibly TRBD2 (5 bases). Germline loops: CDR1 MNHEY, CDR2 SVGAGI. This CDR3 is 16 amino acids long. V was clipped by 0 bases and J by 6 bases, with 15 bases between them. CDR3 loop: CASSYSKFYEGNEQFF. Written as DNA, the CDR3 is TGTGCCAGCAGTTACTCGAAGTTCTACGAGGGCAATGAGCAGTTCTTC.

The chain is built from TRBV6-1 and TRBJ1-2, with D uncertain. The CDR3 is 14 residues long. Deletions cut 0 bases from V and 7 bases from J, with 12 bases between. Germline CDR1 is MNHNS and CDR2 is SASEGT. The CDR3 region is CASSEAGTFGGYTF. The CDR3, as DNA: TGTGCCAGCAGTGAAGCGGGCACTTTCGGTGGCTACACCTTC.

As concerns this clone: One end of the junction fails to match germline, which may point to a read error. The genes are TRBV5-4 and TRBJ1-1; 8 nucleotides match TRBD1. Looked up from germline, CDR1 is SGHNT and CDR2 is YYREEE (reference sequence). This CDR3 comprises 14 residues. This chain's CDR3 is CASSPRDRNAEAFF. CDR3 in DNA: TGTGCCAGCAGCCCCAGGGACAGGAACGCTGAAGCTTTCTTT.

This chain's CDR3 is CASRASSGSPLHF. CDR3 nucleotides: TGTGCCAGCAGAGCTAGTTCGGGTTCACCCCTCCACTTT. The rearrangement links TRBV2 to TRBJ1-6, with D uncertain. CDR1 is SNHLY and CDR2 is FYNNEI in the germline V gene. The CDR3 sequence is 13 residues long. The V end was cut by 6 bases, the J end by 9 bases, with 12 bases between.

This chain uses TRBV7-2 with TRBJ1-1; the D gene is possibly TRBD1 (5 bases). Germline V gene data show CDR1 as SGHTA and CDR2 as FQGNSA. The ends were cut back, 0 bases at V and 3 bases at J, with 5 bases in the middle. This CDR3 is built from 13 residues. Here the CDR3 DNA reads TGTGCCAGCAGCTTAGCAGGGGACACTGAAGCTTTCTTT. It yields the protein CASSLAGDTEAFF.

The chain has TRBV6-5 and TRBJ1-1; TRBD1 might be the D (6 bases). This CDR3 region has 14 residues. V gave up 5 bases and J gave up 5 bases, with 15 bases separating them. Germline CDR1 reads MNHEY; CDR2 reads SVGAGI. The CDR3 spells CASSQDSRRTEAFF. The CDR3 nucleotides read TGTGCCAGCAGTCAGGACAGCAGGCGGACTGAAGCTTTCTTT.

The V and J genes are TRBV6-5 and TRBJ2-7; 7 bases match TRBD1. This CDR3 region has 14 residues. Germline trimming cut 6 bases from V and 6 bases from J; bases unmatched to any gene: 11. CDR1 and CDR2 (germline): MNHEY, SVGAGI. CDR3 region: CASRVTGTYGEQYV. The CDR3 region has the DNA TGTGCCAGCAGGGTGACAGGGACGTATGGCGAGCAGTACGTC.

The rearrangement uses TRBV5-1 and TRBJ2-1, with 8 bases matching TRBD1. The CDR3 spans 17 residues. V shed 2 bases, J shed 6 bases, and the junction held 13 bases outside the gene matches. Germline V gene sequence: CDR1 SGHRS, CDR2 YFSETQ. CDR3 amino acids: CASSLAGGGGARNEQFF. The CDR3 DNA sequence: TGCGCCAGCAGCTTAGCAGGGGGCGGAGGGGCCCGCAATGAGCAGTTCTTC.

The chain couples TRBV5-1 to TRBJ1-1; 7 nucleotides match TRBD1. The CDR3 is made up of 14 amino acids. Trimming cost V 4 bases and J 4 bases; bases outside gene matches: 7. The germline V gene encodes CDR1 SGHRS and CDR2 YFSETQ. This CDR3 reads CASSPGAGGTEAFF. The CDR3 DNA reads TGCGCCAGCAGCCCGGGGGCAGGGGGCACTGAAGCTTTCTTT.

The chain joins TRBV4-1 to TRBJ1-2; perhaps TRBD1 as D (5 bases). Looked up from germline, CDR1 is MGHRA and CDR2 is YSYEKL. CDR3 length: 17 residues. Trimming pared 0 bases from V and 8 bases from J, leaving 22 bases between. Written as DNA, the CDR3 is TGCGCCAGCAGCCAAGATTTGAGACAGTTGAGTCTGCGGGGCTACACCTTC. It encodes CASSQDLRQLSLRGYTF.

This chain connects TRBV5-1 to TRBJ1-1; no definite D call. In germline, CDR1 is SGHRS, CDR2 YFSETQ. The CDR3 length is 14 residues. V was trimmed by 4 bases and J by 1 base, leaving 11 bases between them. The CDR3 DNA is TGCGCCAGCAGCCCTCAGAACCCGAACACTGAAGCTTTCTTT. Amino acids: CASSPQNPNTEAFF.

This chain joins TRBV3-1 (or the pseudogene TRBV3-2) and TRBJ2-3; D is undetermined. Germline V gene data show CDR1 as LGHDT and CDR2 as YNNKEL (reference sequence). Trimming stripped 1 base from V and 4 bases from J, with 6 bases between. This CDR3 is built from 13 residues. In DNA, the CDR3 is TGTGCCAGCAGCCAAGGTAGTTCAGATACGCAGTATTTT. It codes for CASSQGSSDTQYF.

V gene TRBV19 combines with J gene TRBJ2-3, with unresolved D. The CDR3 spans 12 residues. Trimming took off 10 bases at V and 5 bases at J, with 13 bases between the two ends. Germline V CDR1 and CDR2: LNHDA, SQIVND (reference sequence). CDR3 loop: CATTSTGDTQYF. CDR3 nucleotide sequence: TGTGCCACAACCTCAACGGGAGATACGCAGTATTTT.